This T cell receptor beta chain is drawn from a study of blood T cell repertoires in COVID-19. Study-level background: The United States, Italy and Spain supplied acute and convalescent COVID-19 samples. T cells, B-cell-depleted T cells, or PBMCs supplied cDNA or gDNA.

The CDR3 is made up of 13 amino acids. J was trimmed by 5 bases and V by 4 bases; bases with no gene match: 2. The germline V gene encodes CDR1 SGHTA and CDR2 FQGNSA. The table came from immunoSEQ multiplex PCR; TCRdb's copy has only in-frame clones and leaves some out. The table records about 180,000 clones, around 86% of them present only once. Recovery meant two consecutive negative NP/OP PCR tests, professional clearance, or resolved symptoms. The source material was PBMCs or T cells enriched from blood (not recorded which). The chain links TRBV7-2 to TRBJ1-1, with 9 bases that match TRBD1. This TCR was sampled from a woman aged 25 to 39 who had recovered from COVID-19. CDR3 amino acids: CASSSGQGTEAFF. DNA for the CDR3: TGTGCCAGCAGCTCAGGACAGGGGACTGAAGCTTTCTTT.